This is a list of T cell receptor beta chains from one sample in a study of control samples from healthy donors and cancer patients. Here immunoSEQ multiplex PCR was the method, and the copy in TCRdb shows in-frame clones only, minus some. The table includes about 170,000 clones, 94% detected once. The sequencing input was blood. These receptors all stem from a woman younger than 30 in good health. Each CDR3 is given with its conserved first and last residue. The D gene is left open where the match is weak. Clone size is stated in some rows and not others, as once, few, many or a class when expanded.

V gene	D gene	J gene	clone size	CDR3 protein	CDR3 DNA
TRBV2	-	TRBJ2-1	-	CASSPKEKFNEQFF	TGTGCCAGCAGCCCGAAGGAAAAATTCAATGAGCAGTTCTTC
TRBV28	-	TRBJ1-1	-	CASSLPPGGAVTTEAFF	TGTGCCAGCAGTTTACCCCCGGGGGGGGCGGTAACCACTGAAGCTTTCTTT
TRBV5-4	-	TRBJ2-3	-	CASSPDGGPVMSAQYF	TGTGCCAGCAGCCCGGACGGGGGGCCGGTTATGAGTGCGCAGTATTTT
TRBV12-3/TRBV12-4	-	TRBJ1-4	-	CASSFDRRNVFF	TGTGCCAGCAGTTTCGACAGGAGAAATGTGTTTTTT
TRBV4-2	TRBD2	TRBJ2-7	once	CASSQGGGPSSYEQYF	TGTGCCAGCAGCCAAGGCGGGGGGCCCAGCTCCTACGAGCAGTACTTC
TRBV11-3	-	TRBJ1-1	-	CASSWSSLNTEAFF	TGTGCCAGCAGTTGGTCGTCCTTGAACACTGAAGCTTTCTTT
TRBV5-1	TRBD1	TRBJ2-5	-	CASSYGDREETQYF	TGCGCCAGCAGCTACGGGGACAGGGAAGAGACCCAGTACTTC
TRBV29-1	-	TRBJ1-3	once	CSVEGQGGNTIYF	TGCAGCGTTGAAGGGCAGGGGGGAAACACCATATATTTT
TRBV27	TRBD1	TRBJ1-6	-	CASSWDRGSSPLHF	TGTGCCAGCAGTTGGGACAGGGGGTCTTCACCCCTCCACTTT
TRBV4-1	-	TRBJ1-1	-	CASSQVSVISGAFF	TGCGCCAGCAGCCAAGTTTCTGTAATCAGTGGGGCTTTCTTT
TRBV6-6	-	TRBJ1-2	-	CASSPIQGPFRYGYTF	TGTGCCAGCAGCCCGATACAGGGTCCCTTTAGGTATGGCTACACCTTC
TRBV19	-	TRBJ1-2	-	CASRQRGGYTF	TGTGCCAGTAGGCAGAGGGGCGGCTACACCTTC
TRBV9	TRBD2	TRBJ2-1	-	CASSVGASGGVHNEQFF	TGTGCCAGCAGCGTAGGGGCTAGCGGGGGCGTACACAATGAGCAGTTCTTC
TRBV2	-	TRBJ1-2	-	CASGGGNKNYGYTF	TGTGCCAGCGGGGGGGGAAACAAGAACTATGGCTACACCTTC
TRBV7-7	-	TRBJ2-2	-	CASSFGSRAVGELFF	TGTGCTAGCAGCTTCGGTAGCCGAGCCGTCGGGGAGCTGTTTTTT
TRBV19	-	TRBJ2-2	once	CASTGTNTGELFF	TGTGCCAGTACGGGGACAAACACCGGGGAGCTGTTTTTT
TRBV5-1	-	TRBJ1-4	-	CASSLEGRANEKLFF	TGCGCCAGCAGCTTGGAGGGCAGGGCTAATGAAAAACTGTTTTTT
TRBV3-1/TRBV3-2	TRBD1	TRBJ2-7	-	CASSHRDRSYEQYF	TGTGCCAGCAGCCACCGGGACAGGTCCTACGAGCAGTACTTC
TRBV14	TRBD1	TRBJ1-5	-	CASSQSGTGGNQPQHF	TGTGCCAGCAGCCAATCCGGGACAGGGGGCAATCAGCCCCAGCATTTT
TRBV7-2	-	TRBJ1-5	-	CASSLASHQPQHF	TGTGCCAGCAGCTTAGCCTCCCATCAGCCCCAGCATTTT
TRBV18	TRBD1	TRBJ1-1	-	CASSPQRGQGTEAFF	TGTGCCAGCTCACCACAGAGGGGACAGGGGACTGAAGCTTTCTTT
TRBV5-1	-	TRBJ2-6	-	CASSLWVPGANVLTF	TGCGCCAGCAGCTTGTGGGTACCTGGGGCCAACGTCCTGACTTTC